This T cell receptor (beta chain) was sequenced during a study of shared clonotypes between healthy human individuals. V lost 0 bases to trimming and J lost 5 bases; unmatched junction nucleotides: 8. Germline values: CDR1 SGHRS, CDR2 YFSETQ. This CDR3 has 16 residues. Only in-frame clones appear in the TCRdb table, and some are missing; sequencing was by immunoSEQ multiplex PCR. The table records about 2 million clones, 95% of them present only once. CD45RA-negative memory and CD45RA+ naive subsets were split from the CD4+ cells. This rearrangement joins TRBV5-1 to TRBJ2-3, with 8 bases fitting TRBD2. Material: naive CD4+ T cells sorted from blood. Subset: CD45RA+ positively selected. The clonotype was recovered from a man aged 18 to 29 in good health. This CDR3 is CASSLVGGTSGDTQYF. CDR3 coding DNA: TGCGCCAGCAGCTTGGTAGGTGGGACTAGTGGAGATACGCAGTATTTT.